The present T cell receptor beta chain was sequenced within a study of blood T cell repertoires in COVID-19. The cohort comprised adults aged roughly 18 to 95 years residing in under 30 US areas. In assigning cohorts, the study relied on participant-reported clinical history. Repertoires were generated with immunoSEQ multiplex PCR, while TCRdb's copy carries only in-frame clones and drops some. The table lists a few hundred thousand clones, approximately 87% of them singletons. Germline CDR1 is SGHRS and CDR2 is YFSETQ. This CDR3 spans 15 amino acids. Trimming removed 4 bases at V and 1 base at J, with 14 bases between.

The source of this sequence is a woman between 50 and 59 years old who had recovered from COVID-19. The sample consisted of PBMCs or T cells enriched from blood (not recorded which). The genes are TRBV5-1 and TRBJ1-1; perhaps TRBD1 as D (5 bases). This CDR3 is CASSPGHPKNTEAFF. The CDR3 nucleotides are TGCGCCAGCAGCCCTGGACACCCGAAGAACACTGAAGCTTTCTTT.